A single sample gave rise to the 20 T cell receptor beta chains below, sequenced in a study of shared clonotypes between healthy human individuals. Generated by immunoSEQ multiplex PCR, the TCRdb table keeps only in-frame clones and is missing some. The sample holds about 680,000 clones; around 73% are singletons and the top ten take 1.5% to 2%. The source material was memory CD4+ T cells sorted from blood. Documented subset: CD45RA-negative fraction. Receptors were obtained from a woman aged 25 to 39 in good health.

This clone was picked up a small number of times. This chain links TRBV6-5 with TRBJ1-5; D unresolved. The CDR3 extends over 15 amino acids. Trimming pared 3 bases from V and 2 bases from J, leaving 11 bases between. In germline, CDR1 is MNHEY, CDR2 SVGAGI. Here the CDR3 reads CASSYGAGGNQPQHF. The CDR3 DNA is TGTGCCAGCAGTTATGGAGCTGGGGGCAATCAGCCCCAGCATTTT.

The chain joins TRBV11-2 to TRBJ2-7, with 11 bases lining up with TRBD1. V was pared by 5 bases and J by 6 bases, with 12 bases of the junction left unmatched. The CDR3 totals 16 residues. Germline-derived CDR1 and CDR2 are SGHAT and FQNNGV. CDR3 bases: TGTGCCAGCAGCCCCACGGGGGGGACAGGGGGTATCGAGCAGTACTTC. Translated, it gives CASSPTGGTGGIEQYF.

This CDR3 reads CASSLAPGRGTDTQYF. Written as DNA, the CDR3 is TGTGCCAGCAGCTTAGCCCCCGGGAGGGGCACAGATACGCAGTATTTT. V usage is TRBV7-9 and J usage is TRBJ2-3; 8 positions match TRBD2. The CDR3 totals 16 residues. Germline CDR1 SEHNR, CDR2 FQNEAQ (reference sequence). Trimming took 0 bases from V and 1 from J; bases not matched to a gene: 3. Combining the CDR3 with reference TRBV7-9 and TRBJ2-3 gives the whole variable domain DTGVSQNPRHKITKRGQNVTFRCDPISEHNRLYWYRQTLGQGPEFLTYFQNEAQLEKSRLLSDRFSAERPKGSFSTLEIQRTEQGDSAMYLCASSLAPGRGTDTQYFGPGTRLTVL.

This clone was counted between two and nine times. The gene calls are TRBV30 and TRBJ2-3, with TRBD2 matching 11 bases. Germline V gene data show CDR1 as GTSNPN and CDR2 as SVGIG (reference sequence). V lost 8 bases, J lost 1 base, and 11 bases stayed unmatched. This CDR3 region has 16 residues. DNA for the CDR3: TGTGCCAGAACTAGCGGGAGTGCTCTTGGCACAGATACGCAGTATTTT. Its translation: CARTSGSALGTDTQYF.

The chain combines TRBV6-6 with TRBJ2-5; 7 bases agree with TRBD1. Germline CDR1 and CDR2: MNHNY and SVGAGI (reference sequence). The CDR3 has 14 residues. The V segment lost 2 bases and the J segment 5 bases; nucleotides outside the gene matches: 5. The CDR3 is CASSYLGQRETQYF. The DNA of the CDR3 is TGTGCCAGCAGTTACCTGGGACAGAGGGAGACCCAGTACTTC.

The chain uses TRBV18 and TRBJ2-1, with a tentative D call TRBD1 (5 bases). The V gene's germline CDR1 is KGHSH and CDR2 LQKENI. The CDR3 contains 12 residues. V was pared by 4 bases and J by 6 bases, with 7 bases between. For the CDR3, the DNA is TGTGCCAGCTCACAGGGGTCCAATGAGCAGTTCTTC. Protein product: CASSQGSNEQFF.

Regarding this clone: A read error may be the cause here, since a much bigger clone is one base away. Distinct nucleotide sequences in the sample also encode this CDR3. The V and J genes are TRBV11-2 and TRBJ2-5; D gene unclear. Germline-derived CDR1 and CDR2 are SGHAT and FQNNGV. The V end lost 5 bases, the J end lost 1 base, and 2 bases lay between the germline ends. The CDR3 totals 11 residues. CDR3 protein: CASSLQETQYF. In DNA, the CDR3 is TGTGCCAGCAGCCTCCAAGAGACCCAGTACTTC.

The chain is built from TRBV5-5 and TRBJ2-3; 12 positions agree with TRBD2. CDR1 and CDR2 (germline): SGHKS, YYEKEE (reference sequence). CDR3 length equals 16 residues. The V gene end was trimmed by 3 bases and the J gene end by 6 bases; junction bases not matched to a gene: 8. CDR3 in DNA: TGTGCCAGCAGCTGGAAAGGCGGACTAGCGGGGGATACGCAGTATTTT. It yields the protein CASSWKGGLAGDTQYF.

The chain carries TRBV7-9 and TRBJ2-1, with 12 bases that match TRBD2. The CDR3 is 17 amino acids. V gave up 6 bases and J gave up 1 base; unmatched junction bases: 7. Germline CDR1 and CDR2: SEHNR and FQNEAQ (reference sequence). This CDR3 reads CASRTSGSFSSYNEQFF. The CDR3 bases are TGTGCCAGCAGGACTAGCGGGAGTTTTAGTTCCTACAATGAGCAGTTCTTC.

The chain is built from TRBV4-1 and TRBJ1-3; 7 bases map to TRBD1. The CDR3 is made up of 17 amino acids. Trimming at V came to 0 bases and at J to 0 bases, leaving 5 bases not matched to a gene. Germline loops: CDR1 MGHRA, CDR2 YSYEKL. Written as DNA, the CDR3 is TGCGCCAGCAGCCAAGATCAACAGGGGATCTCTGGAAACACCATATATTTT. Translated, it gives CASSQDQQGISGNTIYF.

A single count supports this clone. The chain links TRBV5-1 to TRBJ2-3, with a tentative D call TRBD2 (5 bases). V gave up 0 bases and J gave up 3 bases, with 11 bases separating them. This CDR3 is 15 amino acids long. From germline, CDR1 is SGHRS and CDR2 YFSETQ. The CDR3 bases are TGCGCCAGCAGCTTGGAAGGGAGTTGGACAGATACGCAGTATTTT. This codes for CASSLEGSWTDTQYF. Complete variable domain (other parts from reference TRBV5-1 and TRBJ2-3): KAGVTQTPRYLIKTRGQQVTLSCSPISGHRSVSWYQQTPGQGLQFLFEYFSETQRNKGNFPGRFSGRQFSNSRSEMNVSTLELGDSALYLCASSLEGSWTDTQYFGPGTRLTVL.

This clone is a singleton in its sample. The chain has TRBV28 and TRBJ1-4, with D hard to call. The CDR3 is made up of 14 amino acids. V dropped 2 bases and J dropped 8 bases, with 12 bases sitting between them. In germline, CDR1 is MDHEN, CDR2 SYDVKM. This CDR3 is CASSLGGMEEKLFF. As DNA, the CDR3 is TGTGCCAGCAGTTTAGGAGGGATGGAAGAAAAACTGTTTTTT.

As regards this clone: This probably arose from a read error, given a far larger clone one base away. The sample contains more than one DNA sequence encoding this CDR3. Here the CDR3 reads CASSLEGQPQHF. The CDR3 coding sequence is TGTGCCAGCAGTTTAGAGGGTCAGCCCCAGCATTTT. J is TRBJ1-5 and V is TRBV28, with D unresolved. V was cut by 2 bases and J by 6 bases, with 5 bases left in between. The CDR3 covers 12 residues. From germline, CDR1 is MDHEN and CDR2 SYDVKM.

This chain joins TRBV6-1 and TRBJ2-2, with a tentative D call TRBD1 (6 bases). The CDR3 runs 14 residues. The germline gives CDR1 MNHNS, CDR2 SASEGT. The ends were cut back, 6 bases at V and 3 bases at J, with 11 bases in the middle. The chain's CDR3 is CASSGQRYTGELFF. CDR3 DNA sequence: TGTGCCAGCAGCGGACAGAGATACACCGGGGAGCTGTTTTTT.

As DNA, the CDR3 is TGCGCCAGCCGACGCGGGGGGCTAAGGGATCATGAAAAACTGTTTTTT. This sequence encodes CASRRGGLRDHEKLFF. The genes are TRBV5-1 and TRBJ1-4, with D perhaps matching TRBD1 (6 bases). Looked up from germline, CDR1 is SGHRS and CDR2 is YFSETQ. This CDR3 contains 16 residues. The V end lost 7 bases, the J end lost 6 bases, and 22 bases lay between the germline ends. Full variable domain (missing parts from reference TRBV5-1 and TRBJ1-4): KAGVTQTPRYLIKTRGQQVTLSCSPISGHRSVSWYQQTPGQGLQFLFEYFSETQRNKGNFPGRFSGRQFSNSRSEMNVSTLELGDSALYLCASRRGGLRDHEKLFFGSGTQLSVL.

The rearrangement uses TRBV28 and TRBJ2-2; 8 bases line up with TRBD2. The CDR3 spans 16 residues. J gave up 0 bases and V 4 bases, and 4 bases lay outside the gene matches. Per germline, CDR1 MDHEN and CDR2 SYDVKM. The CDR3 spells CASSSPREANTGELFF. In nucleotides, the CDR3 is TGTGCCAGCAGTTCCCCGCGGGAGGCGAACACCGGGGAGCTGTTTTTT.

The gene calls are TRBV15 and TRBJ2-7; 14 bases line up with TRBD2. Germline V CDR1 and CDR2: LNHNV, YYDKDF (reference sequence). J was trimmed by 5 bases and V by 0 bases; bases with no gene match: 6. The CDR3 runs to 17 residues. The CDR3 DNA is TGTGCCACCAGCAGAGATCAGGGACTAGCGGGAGACGACGAGCAGTACTTC. The encoded protein is CATSRDQGLAGDDEQYF.

The chain recombines TRBV28 with TRBJ1-2; D ambiguous. CDR3 length: 14 residues. Looked up from germline, CDR1 is MDHEN and CDR2 is SYDVKM. V lost 4 bases to trimming and J lost 0 bases, with 9 bases between them. The CDR3 nucleotides are TGTGCCAGCAGTTCACCGGACTCTAACTATGGCTACACCTTC. As protein: CASSSPDSNYGYTF.

The chain is built from TRBV14 and TRBJ2-3; D gene unclear. V gave up 1 base and J gave up 2 bases, with 16 bases separating them. The V gene's germline CDR1 is SGHDN and CDR2 FVKESK. The CDR3 consists of 17 residues. The CDR3 nucleotides read TGTGCCAGCAGCCAAGTTCCTGGATGGCTCGACACAGATACGCAGTATTTT. Amino acid sequence: CASSQVPGWLDTDTQYF.

In this sample, this clone turned up many times. The chain joins TRBV13 to TRBJ2-1; TRBD2 agrees at 9 bases. This CDR3 is built from 20 residues. V lost 5 bases to trimming and J lost 5 bases; unmatched junction nucleotides: 22. Germline CDR1 and CDR2: PRHDT and FYEKMQ (reference sequence). In DNA, the CDR3 is TGTGCCAGCAGCGCAACTGGGACTAGCTTGAGTGGCCACGTGGACAATGAGCAGTTCTTC. Its translation: CASSATGTSLSGHVDNEQFF.